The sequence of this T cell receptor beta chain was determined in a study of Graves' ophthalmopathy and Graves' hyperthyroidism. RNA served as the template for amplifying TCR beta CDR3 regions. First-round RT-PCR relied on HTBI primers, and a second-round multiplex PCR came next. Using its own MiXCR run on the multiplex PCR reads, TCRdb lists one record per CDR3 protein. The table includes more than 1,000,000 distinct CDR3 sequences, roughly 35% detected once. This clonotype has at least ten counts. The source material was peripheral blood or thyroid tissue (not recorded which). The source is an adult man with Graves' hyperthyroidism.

Here the CDR3 reads CASSENRGSEQYF. Here the CDR3 DNA reads TGTGCCAGCAGTGAGAACAGGGGATCCGAGCAGTACTTC. The rearrangement links TRBV9 to TRBJ2-7, with TRBD1 matching 7 bases. CDR1 is SGDLS and CDR2 is YYNGEE in the germline V gene. J was trimmed by 6 bases and V by 5 bases; bases with no gene match: 8. CDR3 length: 13 amino acids. Full variable domain (missing parts from reference TRBV9 and TRBJ2-7): DSGVTQTPKHLITATGQRVTLRCSPRSGDLSVYWYQQSLDQGLQFLIQYYNGEERAKGNILERFSAQQFPDLHSELNLSSLELGDSALYFCASSENRGSEQYFGPGTRLTVT.